This T cell receptor beta chain derives from a study of blood T cell repertoires in COVID-19. Study-level information: Specimens from acute and convalescent COVID-19 originated in the United States, Italy and Spain.

In the study's own analysis: Reference gene primers were amplified, and this amplification served to estimate nucleated cell counts. Profiling relied on immunoSEQ multiplex PCR, and the TCRdb table lists in-frame clones only, not all of them. V, J and clone size are those of that table, while D and trimming were read from the DNA. The repertoire holds about 73,000 clones, 75% to 90% seen once, with about 9.2% in the top ten. V lost 7 bases, J lost 5 bases, and 12 bases stayed unmatched. CDR3 length equals 16 residues. Germline V gives CDR1 SNHLY, CDR2 FYNNEI. This clonotype was obtained from a man aged 80 or over with acute or convalescent COVID-19. The chain recombines TRBV2 with TRBJ2-5; 11 bases are a match to TRBD2. The specimen was peripheral blood. This CDR3 is CASTADSGGARETQYF. The CDR3 coding sequence is TGTGCCAGCACCGCAGATAGCGGGGGGGCCCGTGAGACCCAGTACTTC. Looking up the rest from reference TRBV2 and TRBJ2-5 gives the full variable domain: EPEVTQTPSHQVTQMGQEVILRCVPISNHLYFYWYRQILGQKVEFLVSFYNNEISEKSEIFDDQFSVERPDGSNFTLKIRSTKLEDSAMYFCASTADSGGARETQYFGPGTRLLVL.